The entry below gives a single T cell receptor beta chain sequence along with its context. Its antigen is as yet unknown. The length of the CDR3 is 17 residues. Trimming took 4 bases from V and 1 from J; bases not matched to a gene: 12. Germline V gene data show CDR1 as SGDLS and CDR2 as YYNGEE. The data were obtained in a study of T cell responses to AZD1222 COVID-19 vaccine. Overall study findings and caveats: Clonal diversity was possibly underestimated, and the donors were mostly white British, with more females. Reports indicate that nearly half of spike-specific TCRs are directed at unmutated variant regions.

Profiling relied on immunoSEQ multiplex PCR, and the TCRdb table lists in-frame clones only, not all of them. The table records around 140,000 clones, approximately 90% of them present only once. The rearrangement joins TRBV9 to TRBJ2-5, with 8 bases matching TRBD1. The receptor was isolated from an adult who received the AZD1222 COVID-19 vaccine. The sample was peripheral blood, taken 28 days after the second AZD1222 dose. The CDR3 DNA follows: TGTGCCAGCAGCCCCCCGGGCCCCACAGGGGGCCAAGAGACCCAGTACTTC. Encoded protein: CASSPPGPTGGQETQYF.